These T cell receptor beta chains were read from a single sample in a study of blood T cell repertoires in COVID-19. Profiled with immunoSEQ multiplex PCR; TCRdb holds only in-frame clones, not every one. The top ten clones hold about 2.5% of a sample with fewer than 300,000 clones, more than 85% of them seen once. The sample was peripheral blood. These receptors all stem from a person under 35 with COVID-19, enrolled during active disease. Both conserved end residues are part of each CDR3. Each record gives: J gene, V gene, clone size, D gene, CDR3 DNA, CDR3 protein. The D gene is left open where the match is weak. Only some rows state a clone size, as once, few, many or a class for expanded clones.

J gene: TRBJ2-2
V gene: TRBV7-9
clone size: -
D gene: TRBD1
CDR3 DNA: TGTGCCAGCAGGCCCCCGGGACAGGGGGCCGGGGAGCTGTTTTTT
CDR3 protein: CASRPPGQGAGELFF

J gene: TRBJ2-7
V gene: TRBV10-3
clone size: -
D gene: TRBD2
CDR3 DNA: TGTGCCACCCATGGGATTGCGGGAGGGAGCTCCTACGAGCAGTACTTC
CDR3 protein: CATHGIAGGSSYEQYF

J gene: TRBJ2-1
V gene: TRBV2
clone size: -
D gene: TRBD2
CDR3 DNA: TGTGCCAGCAGTGAGACTAGCTTAGCCTACAATGAGCAGTTCTTC
CDR3 protein: CASSETSLAYNEQFF

J gene: TRBJ1-2
V gene: TRBV13
clone size: -
D gene: TRBD1
CDR3 DNA: TGTGCCAGCAGCCAAGGGACAGGGGGTAATGGCTACACCTTC
CDR3 protein: CASSQGTGGNGYTF

J gene: TRBJ1-5
V gene: TRBV28
clone size: -
D gene: -
CDR3 DNA: TGTGCCAGCTCGGGAAGGGGCAATCAGCCCCAGCATTTT
CDR3 protein: CASSGRGNQPQHF

J gene: TRBJ2-7
V gene: TRBV28
clone size: once
D gene: -
CDR3 DNA: TGTGCCAGCTTAGAGGGCCTCACCTACGAGCAGTACTTC
CDR3 protein: CASLEGLTYEQYF

J gene: TRBJ2-3
V gene: TRBV24-1
clone size: once
D gene: TRBD2
CDR3 DNA: TGTGCCACCAGTGGCCCAGCGGGAGGACCCCAAACACGGACAGATACGCAGTATTTT
CDR3 protein: CATSGPAGGPQTRTDTQYF

J gene: TRBJ2-3
V gene: TRBV28
clone size: -
D gene: -
CDR3 DNA: TGTGCCAGCAGTATTGCCGAGGCCGATACGCAGTATTTT
CDR3 protein: CASSIAEADTQYF

J gene: TRBJ2-3
V gene: TRBV6-5
clone size: -
D gene: TRBD2
CDR3 DNA: TGTGCCAGCTTTGGGGGCGGGAGGGGCACAGATACGCAGTATTTT
CDR3 protein: CASFGGGRGTDTQYF

J gene: TRBJ1-3
V gene: TRBV5-6
clone size: -
D gene: TRBD1
CDR3 DNA: TGTGCCAGCAGCTGGGGGACAGGCGATGCTGGAAACACCATATATTTT
CDR3 protein: CASSWGTGDAGNTIYF

J gene: TRBJ1-4
V gene: TRBV14
clone size: -
D gene: TRBD1
CDR3 DNA: TGTGCCAGCAGCCAATCCGGACAGGGGTCCTTTAATGAAAAACTGTTTTTT
CDR3 protein: CASSQSGQGSFNEKLFF

J gene: TRBJ1-5
V gene: TRBV4-1
clone size: -
D gene: -
CDR3 DNA: TGCGCCAGCAGCCAAGACCGGGATCAGCCCCAGCATTTT
CDR3 protein: CASSQDRDQPQHF

J gene: TRBJ2-3
V gene: TRBV2
clone size: -
D gene: TRBD2
CDR3 DNA: TGTGCCAGCAGGGGGGAGGGCAGCACAGATACGCAGTATTTT
CDR3 protein: CASRGEGSTDTQYF

J gene: TRBJ2-1
V gene: TRBV27
clone size: -
D gene: -
CDR3 DNA: TGTGCCACTAAGACCGGTGGGAGGGGGAATGAGCAGTTCTTC
CDR3 protein: CATKTGGRGNEQFF

J gene: TRBJ2-2
V gene: TRBV28
clone size: -
D gene: TRBD2
CDR3 DNA: TGTGCCAGCAGTTTAGTAGTAGCGGGAGCGATCACCGGGGAGCTGTTTTTT
CDR3 protein: CASSLVVAGAITGELFF

J gene: TRBJ2-7
V gene: TRBV5-4
clone size: -
D gene: TRBD2
CDR3 DNA: TGTGCCAGCAGCTTGGGCCGTAGCGGGAGCTACGAGCAGTACTTC
CDR3 protein: CASSLGRSGSYEQYF

J gene: TRBJ1-2
V gene: TRBV9
clone size: -
D gene: TRBD1
CDR3 DNA: TGTGCCAGCAGCGGACCCGGGACAGGGGCTTTTGGCTACACCTTC
CDR3 protein: CASSGPGTGAFGYTF

J gene: TRBJ2-2
V gene: TRBV5-1
clone size: few
D gene: -
CDR3 DNA: TGCGCCAGCAGCTTGGAAGCCGGGTCCGGGGAGCTGTTTTTT
CDR3 protein: CASSLEAGSGELFF

J gene: TRBJ1-6
V gene: TRBV30
clone size: -
D gene: TRBD1
CDR3 DNA: TGTGCCTGGAGTCCTCGGGACAGAATCAATTCACCCCTCCACTTT
CDR3 protein: CAWSPRDRINSPLHF

J gene: TRBJ1-6
V gene: TRBV3-1/TRBV3-2
clone size: -
D gene: -
CDR3 DNA: TGTGCCAGCAGCCAAGATGAGGCAGGGACAAGTTCACCCCTCCACTTT
CDR3 protein: CASSQDEAGTSSPLHF

J gene: TRBJ2-3
V gene: TRBV18
clone size: -
D gene: -
CDR3 DNA: TGTGCCAGCTCACCAAGCGCAGATACGCAGTATTTT
CDR3 protein: CASSPSADTQYF

J gene: TRBJ2-7
V gene: TRBV6-5
clone size: -
D gene: -
CDR3 DNA: TGTGCCAGCAGTTCCATATGGGCAGGTCGTTCCTACGAGCAGTACTTC
CDR3 protein: CASSSIWAGRSYEQYF

J gene: TRBJ1-3
V gene: TRBV27
clone size: -
D gene: -
CDR3 DNA: TGTGCCAGCAGTTTATCAGGGGTCCTCTCTGGAAACACCATATATTTT
CDR3 protein: CASSLSGVLSGNTIYF

J gene: TRBJ1-1
V gene: TRBV27
clone size: few
D gene: -
CDR3 DNA: TGTGCCAGCAGTCTCGACAGGTGGGGGACTGAAGCTTTCTTT
CDR3 protein: CASSLDRWGTEAFF

J gene: TRBJ2-2
V gene: TRBV5-1
clone size: -
D gene: TRBD2
CDR3 DNA: TGCGCCAGCAGCCCACGGACTAGCCCCGGGGAGCTGTTTTTT
CDR3 protein: CASSPRTSPGELFF

J gene: TRBJ1-4
V gene: TRBV5-4
clone size: -
D gene: -
CDR3 DNA: TGTGCCAGCAGCTCTCAGGGGACTAAGGTCGAAAAACTGTTTTTT
CDR3 protein: CASSSQGTKVEKLFF